These 17 T cell receptor beta chains were all obtained from the same sample, sequenced in a study of T cell responses to AZD1222 COVID-19 vaccine. Libraries were prepared by immunoSEQ multiplex PCR; TCRdb keeps only in-frame clonotypes and omits some of them. The sample carries around 160,000 clones, just over 90% recorded once. This sample comprised peripheral blood, obtained on day 0 of AZD1222 vaccination. Receptor source: an adult in good health.

The CDR3 spells CASSLVGPGGSGANVLTF. CDR3 in DNA: TGTGCCAGCAGCTTAGTCGGGCCAGGGGGCTCTGGGGCCAACGTCCTGACTTTC. V gene TRBV7-8 combines with J gene TRBJ2-6; 7 positions agree with TRBD1. CDR1 is SGHVS, CDR2 FQNEAQ, per germline. Trimming took 1 base from V and 0 from J; bases not matched to a gene: 6. This CDR3 has 18 residues.

The rearrangement uses TRBV5-8 and TRBJ1-3, with 9 positions matching TRBD1. In germline, CDR1 is SGHTS, CDR2 YDEGEE. V shed 4 bases, J shed 2 bases, and the junction held 1 base outside the gene matches. The CDR3 totals 14 residues. CDR3 in DNA: TGTGCCAGCAGCCGGGACAGGGCTGGAAACACCATATATTTT. As protein: CASSRDRAGNTIYF. Supplemented by reference TRBV5-8 and TRBJ1-3, the full variable domain reads EAGVTQSPTHLIKTRGQQATLRCSPISGHTSVYWYQQALGLGLQFLLWYDEGEERNRGNFPPRFSGRQFPNYSSELNVNALELEDSALYLCASSRDRAGNTIYFGEGSWLTVV.

The chain is built from TRBV2 and TRBJ2-7; possibly TRBD1 for D (5 bases). This CDR3 is 15 amino acids long. The V gene's germline CDR1 is SNHLY and CDR2 FYNNEI. Trimming took off 7 bases at V and 6 bases at J, with 22 bases between the two ends. The CDR3 region is CASKDFRGISTEQYF. CDR3 in DNA: TGTGCCAGCAAGGATTTTAGGGGTATTTCTACCGAGCAGTACTTC.

The chain carries TRBV6-5 and TRBJ2-7; D is uncertain. Germline-derived CDR1 and CDR2 are MNHEY and SVGAGI. Trimming stripped 0 bases from V and 5 bases from J, with 14 bases between. The CDR3 spans 15 residues. In DNA, the CDR3 is TGTGCCAGCAGTTACTCTCGTCTTAGTGTCGACGAGCAGTACTTC. This gives the protein CASSYSRLSVDEQYF.

The V call is TRBV7-8, the J call TRBJ1-2, with D maybe TRBD1 (6 bases). V lost 1 base to trimming and J lost 0 bases, with 12 bases between them. Germline-derived CDR1 and CDR2 are SGHVS and FQNEAQ. The CDR3 consists of 16 residues. CDR3 DNA: TGTGCCAGCAGCTTAGGAACAGGGCGCTCTAACTATGGCTACACCTTC. It yields the protein CASSLGTGRSNYGYTF.

This chain connects TRBV2 to TRBJ1-1; possible D gene TRBD1, 5 bases. The CDR3 totals 13 residues. Trimming stripped 3 bases from V and 4 bases from J, with 9 bases between. Germline assignment: CDR1 SNHLY and CDR2 FYNNEI. The CDR3 DNA follows: TGTGCCAGCAGTGAGTCAGGGATCACTGAAGCTTTCTTT. It is translated as CASSESGITEAFF.

CDR3 nucleotide sequence: TGTGCCAGTACACAAGGACAGGGCGCTTACCTGAACACTGAAGCTTTCTTT. This sequence encodes CASTQGQGAYLNTEAFF. The chain has TRBV19 and TRBJ1-1, with 8 bases lining up with TRBD1. The CDR3 covers 17 residues. J was trimmed by 0 bases and V by 7 bases; bases with no gene match: 13. Germline lookup yields CDR1 LNHDA and CDR2 SQIVND (reference sequence).

The CDR3 bases are TGTGCCAGCAGCCAAGATCCGCACGGGGAGGGCCGGAACGGGGAGCTGTTTTTT. Protein product: CASSQDPHGEGRNGELFF. This chain connects TRBV3-1 (or the pseudogene TRBV3-2) to TRBJ2-2, with 7 bases that match TRBD2. Germline assignment: CDR1 LGHDT and CDR2 YNNKEL (reference sequence). The V gene end was trimmed by 0 bases and the J gene end by 7 bases; junction bases not matched to a gene: 14. This CDR3 has 18 amino acids.

The chain combines TRBV9 with TRBJ2-2; D might be TRBD2 (6 bases). Trimming pared 4 bases from V and 7 bases from J, leaving 14 bases between. In germline, CDR1 is SGDLS, CDR2 YYNGEE. The CDR3 loop spans 14 amino acids. The CDR3 here is CASSPRGDGGELFF. CDR3 nucleotide sequence: TGTGCCAGCAGCCCGCGCGGGGACGGCGGGGAGCTGTTTTTT. The whole variable domain, filled in from reference TRBV9 and TRBJ2-2, reads DSGVTQTPKHLITATGQRVTLRCSPRSGDLSVYWYQQSLDQGLQFLIQYYNGEERAKGNILERFSAQQFPDLHSELNLSSLELGDSALYFCASSPRGDGGELFFGEGSRLTVL.

The chain joins TRBV7-3 to TRBJ2-3, with D unclear. The CDR3 runs to 15 residues. CDR1 and CDR2 from the germline V gene are SGHTA and FQGTGA. V lost 5 bases to trimming and J lost 3 bases, with 15 bases between them. The CDR3 bases are TGTGCCAGCAGCCTCACGCGGACGGCTACAGATACGCAGTATTTT. As protein: CASSLTRTATDTQYF.

The chain carries TRBV2 and TRBJ1-2; the match to TRBD1 covers 7 bases. The germline V gene has CDR1 SNHLY and CDR2 FYNNEI. This CDR3 is 15 amino acids long. The V gene end was trimmed by 6 bases and the J gene end by 2 bases; junction bases not matched to a gene: 9. CDR3 residues: CASRGLQGSNYGYTF. As DNA, the CDR3 is TGTGCCAGCAGGGGGTTACAGGGGAGCAACTATGGCTACACCTTC.

In regard to this clone: This same CDR3 is encoded by further DNA sequences in the sample. The rearrangement joins TRBV5-1 to TRBJ1-5; D is undetermined. Between the trimmed V and J ends, which lost 5 bases and 0 bases, there was a span of 6 bases. This CDR3 has 13 amino acids. Looked up from germline, CDR1 is SGHRS and CDR2 is YFSETQ. CDR3 nucleotides: TGCGCCAGCAGTCGGGATAGCAATCAGCCCCAGCATTTT. This encodes CASSRDSNQPQHF.

This sequence joins TRBV18 and TRBJ2-5; a weak D match, TRBD2 (6 bases). The germline V and J ends were trimmed by 3 bases and 5 bases, with 13 bases remaining between them. The germline V gene encodes CDR1 KGHSH and CDR2 LQKENI. This CDR3 has 14 residues. This CDR3 reads CASSPGGLGETQYF. CDR3 DNA: TGTGCCAGCTCACCCGGGGGATTGGGTGAGACCCAGTACTTC.

The CDR3, as DNA: TGTGCCATCAGTGATGGGGGGGGCCTCTACGAGCAGTACTTC. It translates to CAISDGGGLYEQYF. The chain joins TRBV10-3 to TRBJ2-7; perhaps TRBD2 as D (7 bases). V lost 3 bases and J 3 bases, leaving 12 bases between the germline ends. The CDR3 consists of 14 residues. Germline CDR1 is ENHRY and CDR2 is SYGVKD.

This sequence joins TRBV12-3 or TRBV12-4 and TRBJ1-6; TRBD1 is a possible D gene (6 bases). V lost 4 bases and J 13 bases, leaving 14 bases between the germline ends. The CDR3 extends over 13 amino acids. CDR3 nucleotides: TGTGCCAGCAGTTCAAACAGGGTATCCCCCCTCCACTTT. This translates into CASSSNRVSPLHF.

The chain recombines TRBV27 with TRBJ2-7; D remains unclear. The length of the CDR3 is 14 residues. The V and J ends lost 3 bases and 4 bases respectively, with 13 bases between them. CDR1 and CDR2 from the germline V gene are MNHEY and SMNVEV (reference sequence). The chain's CDR3 is CASSFSGAQYEQYF. CDR3 nucleotides: TGTGCCAGCAGTTTTTCCGGAGCGCAATACGAGCAGTACTTC.

V gene TRBV3-1 (or the pseudogene TRBV3-2) combines with J gene TRBJ1-3; D is perhaps TRBD1 (6 bases). Germline V gene data show CDR1 as LGHDT and CDR2 as YNNKEL (reference sequence). There are 16 residues in the CDR3. V was cut by 5 bases and J by 1 base, with 15 bases left in between. CDR3 residues: CASSGGGGSSGNTIYF. CDR3 nucleotide sequence: TGTGCCAGCAGCGGAGGGGGGGGATCGTCTGGAAACACCATATATTTT.